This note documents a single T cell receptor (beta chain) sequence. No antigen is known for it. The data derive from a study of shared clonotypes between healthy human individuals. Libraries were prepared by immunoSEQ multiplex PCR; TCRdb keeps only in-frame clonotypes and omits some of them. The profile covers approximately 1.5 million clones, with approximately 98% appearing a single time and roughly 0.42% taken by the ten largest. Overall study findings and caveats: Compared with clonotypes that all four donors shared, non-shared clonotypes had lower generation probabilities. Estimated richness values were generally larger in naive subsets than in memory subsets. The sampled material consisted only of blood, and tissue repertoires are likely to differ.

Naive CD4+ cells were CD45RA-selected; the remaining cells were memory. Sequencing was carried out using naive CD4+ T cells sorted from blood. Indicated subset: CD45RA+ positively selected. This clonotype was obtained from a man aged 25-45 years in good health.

This chain's CDR3 is CASSSFGRRAFYNEQFF. The CDR3 bases are TGTGCCAGCAGTAGTTTCGGAAGGAGAGCCTTCTACAATGAGCAGTTCTTC. J is TRBJ2-1 and V is TRBV2, with no clear D. Looked up from germline, CDR1 is SNHLY and CDR2 is FYNNEI. CDR3 size: 17 residues. Trimming shortened V by 5 bases and J by 3 bases, and 20 bases separated the two germline ends.